Presented here are 9 T cell receptor beta chains from one specimen sequenced in a study of radiation and T cells in renal cell carcinoma. Repertoires were generated with immunoSEQ multiplex PCR, while TCRdb's copy carries only in-frame clones and drops some. The table includes 25,000 to 30,000 clones, over 70% detected once. Time point meaning: blood 2 weeks post-SBRT. The treatment denotes: 15 Gy SBRT to primary tumor, nephrectomy 4 weeks later. The sample consisted of blood, taken from a patient whose treatment included radiotherapy and nephrectomy. These TCRs come from a man between 60 and 75 years old with renal cell carcinoma.

This chain uses TRBV5-1 with TRBJ2-1; 14 nucleotides agree with TRBD2. The V gene end was trimmed by 4 bases and the J gene end by 10 bases; junction bases not matched to a gene: 7. CDR3 size: 15 residues. Germline V gene lookup returns CDR1 SGHRS and CDR2 YFSETQ. CDR3: CASSPGLAGEGEQFF. CDR3 DNA: TGCGCCAGCAGCCCGGGACTAGCGGGAGAGGGGGAGCAGTTCTTC.

The chain has TRBV6-1 and TRBJ2-3, with a tentative D call TRBD2 (6 bases). Between the trimmed V and J ends, which lost 3 bases and 2 bases, there was a span of 15 bases. The CDR3 covers 16 residues. From germline, CDR1 is MNHNS and CDR2 SASEGT. This CDR3 is CASSEFPGLTTDTQYF. CDR3 sequence (DNA): TGTGCCAGCAGTGAGTTTCCGGGACTGACCACAGATACGCAGTATTTT.

The table lists this clone with a few counts. J is TRBJ1-3 and V is TRBV7-2, with TRBD1 matching 10 bases. CDR1 is SGHTA, CDR2 FQGNSA, per germline. The CDR3 contains 17 residues. V shed 1 base and J 1 base; nucleotides not matched to a gene: 4. This CDR3 reads CASSLGGQGLSGNTIYF. In DNA form, the CDR3 reads TGTGCCAGCAGCTTAGGGGGACAGGGGCTGTCTGGAAACACCATATATTTT. Full variable domain (outside the CDR3, taken from reference TRBV7-2 and TRBJ1-3): GAGVSQSPSNKVTEKGKDVELRCDPISGHTALYWYRQSLGQGLEFLIYFQGNSAPDKSGLPSDRFSAERTGGSVSTLTIQRTQQEDSAVYLCASSLGGQGLSGNTIYFGEGSWLTVV.

The chain carries TRBV5-4 and TRBJ2-1, with TRBD2 matching 12 bases. The germline V gene has CDR1 SGHNT and CDR2 YYREEE (reference sequence). V dropped 3 bases and J dropped 5; count of bases not matched to a gene: 6. The CDR3 totals 16 residues. The CDR3, as DNA: TGTGCCAGCAGCTCGACTAGCGGGAGCTTCCACAATGAGCAGTTCTTC. It translates to CASSSTSGSFHNEQFF.

This rearrangement joins TRBV30 to TRBJ1-3; 7 bases line up with TRBD1. V lost 2 bases, J lost 4 bases, and 5 bases stayed unmatched. This CDR3 has 14 residues. CDR1 GTSNPN and CDR2 SVGIG come from the germline V gene (reference sequence). CDR3 nucleotide sequence: TGTGCCTGGAGTCGACAGGGACTGGGAAACACCATATATTTT. This encodes CAWSRQGLGNTIYF.

The chain has TRBV6-6 and TRBJ2-6; unclear D gene. Trimming removed 6 bases from V and 2 bases from J, with 11 bases in between. From germline, CDR1 is MNHNY and CDR2 SVGAGI (reference sequence). This CDR3 has 15 amino acids. CDR3 region: CASSPDGPGANVLTF. The CDR3 coding sequence is TGTGCCAGCAGCCCCGACGGGCCTGGGGCCAACGTCCTGACTTTC.

The chain recombines TRBV10-1 with TRBJ2-2; a weak D match, TRBD2 (6 bases). The germline gives CDR1 WNHNN, CDR2 SYGVQD (reference sequence). V gave up 6 bases and J gave up 3 bases, with 11 bases separating them. The length of the CDR3 is 14 residues. Here the CDR3 reads CASRERADTGELFF. The CDR3 DNA sequence: TGCGCCAGCAGAGAGCGGGCCGACACCGGGGAGCTGTTTTTT.

The CDR3 loop is CASSLQGSADDTQYF. The CDR3 DNA follows: TGTGCCAGCAGCTTACAGGGATCGGCCGATGATACGCAGTATTTT. The genes are TRBV5-8 and TRBJ2-3; TRBD1 might be the D (6 bases). The CDR3 has 15 residues. Trimming left V 2 bases short and J 6 bases short, with 16 bases between. CDR1 and CDR2 (germline): SGHTS, YDEGEE.

This clone has a handful of counts. A junction boundary mismatches the germline segment, possibly from a read error. This sequence joins TRBV19 and TRBJ2-5, with 7 bases that match TRBD2. The CDR3 is made up of 13 amino acids. Germline assignment: CDR1 LNHDA and CDR2 SQIVND (reference sequence). For the CDR3, the DNA is TGTGCCAGTAGTATAGGTTTCGGGGGGTACCCTCACTTC. Translation: CASSIGFGGYPHF.